Each of the 32 T cell receptor beta chains below was sequenced from the same sample in a study of chemoradiotherapy in HPV16-positive cancers. The assay was immunoSEQ multiplex PCR, and TCRdb's table has in-frame clones only and misses some. The sample yields 7,500 to 10,000 clones, around three quarters seen once. Specimen collection occurred from a patient who underwent chemoradiotherapy. These receptors all come from a human donor with HPV-associated anogenital cancer.

This chain joins TRBV30 and TRBJ1-1; D not certain. V lost 3 bases and J 2 bases, leaving 16 bases between the germline ends. This CDR3 has 15 amino acids. The V gene's germline CDR1 is GTSNPN and CDR2 SVGIG (reference sequence). CDR3 coding DNA: TGTGCCTGGAGCCCCGGTCCCGGGAGAAACACTGAAGCTTTCTTT. It encodes CAWSPGPGRNTEAFF.

V gene TRBV2 combines with J gene TRBJ1-2; D unresolved. Germline V CDR1 and CDR2: SNHLY, FYNNEI. The CDR3 extends over 14 amino acids. V was shortened by 6 bases and J by 0 bases, with 11 bases between the two germline ends. This chain's CDR3 is CASSPLSSNYGYTF. The CDR3 region has the DNA TGTGCCAGCAGCCCCCTGAGTTCTAACTATGGCTACACCTTC.

This chain links TRBV4-2 with TRBJ2-5, with TRBD2 as a possible D gene (7 bases). Germline values: CDR1 LGHNA, CDR2 YNFKEQ. The CDR3 totals 15 residues. V gave up 4 bases and J gave up 5 bases, with 17 bases separating them. CDR3 protein: CASSPIRGGHETQYF. The CDR3 nucleotides are TGTGCCAGCAGCCCAATTAGGGGGGGCCACGAGACCCAGTACTTC.

This chain joins TRBV30 and TRBJ1-2, with a weak D call TRBD1 (6 bases). The germline gives CDR1 GTSNPN, CDR2 SVGIG (reference sequence). This CDR3 has 13 residues. Trimming took off 3 bases at V and 2 bases at J, with 10 bases between the two ends. Written as DNA, the CDR3 is TGTGCCTGGAGGAAAGGGGGGAACTATGGCTACACCTTC. Translation gives CAWRKGGNYGYTF.

This chain joins TRBV6-1 and TRBJ2-2, with D uncertain. The CDR3 loop spans 13 amino acids. Trimming took off 8 bases at V and 2 bases at J, with 9 bases between the two ends. From germline, CDR1 is MNHNS and CDR2 SASEGT. The CDR3 DNA follows: TGTGCCAGCGGAGACACTAACACCGGGGAGCTGTTTTTT. Amino acid sequence: CASGDTNTGELFF.

This clone was seen a single time. The chain carries TRBV11-2 and TRBJ2-5; D unresolved. CDR1 is SGHAT and CDR2 is FQNNGV in the germline V gene. The V end lost 4 bases, the J end lost 5 bases, and 17 bases lay between the germline ends. The CDR3 loop spans 15 amino acids. The chain's CDR3 is CASSSVFDDQETQYF. Here the CDR3 DNA reads TGTGCCAGCAGCTCCGTCTTCGACGATCAGGAGACCCAGTACTTC.

This clone has a single count. V gene TRBV5-1 combines with J gene TRBJ1-2, with 8 bases aligning to TRBD1. Germline values: CDR1 SGHRS, CDR2 YFSETQ. The CDR3 is 15 residues long. Trimming cost V 4 bases and J 0 bases; bases outside gene matches: 5. The CDR3 protein is CASSPRTGPNYGYTF. The CDR3 nucleotides are TGCGCCAGCAGCCCCCGGACAGGGCCTAACTATGGCTACACCTTC. Based on the CDR3 plus reference TRBV5-1 and TRBJ1-2, the full variable domain is KAGVTQTPRYLIKTRGQQVTLSCSPISGHRSVSWYQQTPGQGLQFLFEYFSETQRNKGNFPGRFSGRQFSNSRSEMNVSTLELGDSALYLCASSPRTGPNYGYTFGSGTRLTVV.

This clone has only one observation. The chain is built from TRBV6-1 and TRBJ1-2, with 11 bases aligning to TRBD1. Germline V gene lookup returns CDR1 MNHNS and CDR2 SASEGT. CDR3 length equals 15 residues. V shed 0 bases and J 8 bases; nucleotides not matched to a gene: 5. This CDR3 is CASSEAGQGAGGYTF. In DNA form, the CDR3 reads TGTGCCAGCAGTGAAGCAGGACAGGGGGCGGGAGGCTACACCTTC.

The CDR3 spells CASSLALWRGRTDTQYF. The CDR3 region has the DNA TGTGCCAGCAGCTTAGCGTTGTGGCGGGGAAGAACAGATACGCAGTATTTT. This chain uses TRBV7-2 with TRBJ2-3, with D possibly being TRBD2 (6 bases). V was pared by 0 bases and J by 3 bases, with 16 bases between. Per germline, CDR1 SGHTA and CDR2 FQGNSA. The CDR3 is made up of 17 amino acids.

The CDR3 reads CAWSGQWGTEAFF. DNA of the CDR3: TGTGCCTGGAGTGGGCAGTGGGGCACTGAAGCTTTCTTT. V is TRBV30 and J is TRBJ1-1; no reliable D call. Trimming took off 1 base at V and 4 bases at J, with 10 bases between the two ends. This CDR3 spans 13 amino acids. The germline V gene encodes CDR1 GTSNPN and CDR2 SVGIG (reference sequence). The whole variable domain, remainder taken from reference TRBV30 and TRBJ1-1, is SQTIHQWPATLVQPVGSPLSLECTVEGTSNPNLYWYRQAAGRGLQLLFYSVGIGQISSEVPQNLSASRPQDRQFILSSKKLLLSDSGFYLCAWSGQWGTEAFFGQGTRLTVV.

This chain connects TRBV18 to TRBJ1-2, with a tentative D call TRBD1 (5 bases). Germline CDR1 reads KGHSH; CDR2 reads LQKENI. This CDR3 has 15 amino acids. Trimming took 6 bases from V and 7 from J, leaving 21 bases between them. CDR3 protein: CASSSDQGDTSGYTF. CDR3 nucleotide sequence: TGTGCCAGCTCCTCCGACCAGGGTGATACGTCTGGCTACACCTTC.

The sample holds a few counts of this clone. The chain combines TRBV4-2 with TRBJ1-6; D unresolved. This CDR3 contains 16 residues. Germline assignment: CDR1 LGHNA and CDR2 YNFKEQ. V lost 1 base and J 9 bases, leaving 16 bases between the germline ends. In DNA, the CDR3 is TGTGCCAGCAGCCAAGCTGGGCAGGCCGGAGGTTCACCCCTCCACTTT. It specifies CASSQAGQAGGSPLHF.

V gene TRBV7-9 combines with J gene TRBJ2-7, with 14 bases that match TRBD2. CDR1 and CDR2 (germline): SEHNR, FQNEAQ (reference sequence). The CDR3 spans 16 residues. With V trimmed by 4 bases and J by 4 bases, 6 bases remained unmatched. The CDR3 sequence is CASSYPGTSGSYEQYF. As DNA, the CDR3 is TGTGCCAGCAGCTACCCCGGGACTAGCGGGAGTTACGAGCAGTACTTC.

V is TRBV11-2 and J is TRBJ2-5; TRBD1 agrees at 8 bases. V lost 5 bases to trimming and J lost 12 bases; unmatched junction nucleotides: 11. Germline V gene sequence: CDR1 SGHAT, CDR2 FQNNGV. The CDR3 runs to 13 residues. CDR3 amino acids: CASSPSLKQGEYF. For the CDR3, the DNA is TGTGCCAGCAGCCCCTCCTTAAAACAGGGGGAGTACTTC.

The V gene is TRBV19, the J gene TRBJ2-5; TRBD1 might be the D (6 bases). This CDR3 comprises 16 residues. V was clipped by 1 base and J by 2 bases, with 14 bases between them. Germline-derived CDR1 and CDR2 are LNHDA and SQIVND (reference sequence). CDR3 loop: CASSIVLGTGQETQYF. The CDR3 DNA is TGTGCCAGTAGTATAGTTCTAGGTACAGGGCAAGAGACCCAGTACTTC.

This clone showed up just once. This chain joins TRBV30 and TRBJ2-5; D is ambiguous. This CDR3 region has 12 residues. Germline CDR1 and CDR2: GTSNPN and SVGIG (reference sequence). V gave up 2 bases and J gave up 4 bases, with 8 bases separating them. CDR3 region: CAWSSSLETQYF. Here the CDR3 DNA reads TGTGCCTGGAGTTCCAGTTTAGAGACCCAGTACTTC.

The V gene is TRBV18, the J gene TRBJ1-4; D perhaps matches TRBD1 (6 bases). The CDR3 length is 13 residues. V was cut by 6 bases and J by 8 bases, with 13 bases left in between. Per germline, CDR1 KGHSH and CDR2 LQKENI. CDR3 protein: CASSPPGAEKLFF. As DNA, the CDR3 is TGTGCCAGCTCCCCCCCAGGGGCCGAAAAACTGTTTTTT.

J is TRBJ1-1 and V is TRBV5-6, with D hard to call. Deletions cut 0 bases from V and 4 bases from J, with 7 bases between. This CDR3 contains 13 residues. CDR1 is SGHDT, CDR2 YYEEEE, per germline. The DNA for the CDR3 is TGTGCCAGCAGCTTGGGACCTGGCACTGAAGCTTTCTTT. Translating it yields CASSLGPGTEAFF.

About this clone itself: At the DNA level, this CDR3 is encoded by other sequences in the same sample as well. The chain couples TRBV27 to TRBJ1-2, with 8 bases aligning to TRBD1. The V gene end was trimmed by 5 bases and the J gene end by 8 bases; junction bases not matched to a gene: 7. Germline CDR1 and CDR2: MNHEY and SMNVEV (reference sequence). The CDR3 is 13 residues long. For the CDR3, the DNA is TGTGCCAGCAGTCTCGGACAGGGTGGAGGCTACACCTTC. Amino acids: CASSLGQGGGYTF.

The V gene is TRBV6-1, the J gene TRBJ2-3; 11 positions match TRBD2. Trimming at V came to 7 bases and at J to 2 bases, leaving 5 bases not matched to a gene. In germline, CDR1 is MNHNS, CDR2 SASEGT. The CDR3 runs to 15 residues. The CDR3 sequence: CASKLLAGDTDTQYF. CDR3 DNA: TGTGCCAGCAAATTACTAGCGGGAGACACAGATACGCAGTATTTT.

This chain joins TRBV28 and TRBJ2-5; TRBD1 matches 7 bases. The CDR3 is 13 amino acids. Trimming removed 4 bases from V and 5 bases from J; junction bases left unmatched: 4. Germline V gene sequence: CDR1 MDHEN, CDR2 SYDVKM. CDR3 residues: CASSSGGRETQYF. For the CDR3, the DNA is TGTGCCAGCAGTTCAGGGGGTCGGGAGACCCAGTACTTC.

The chain links TRBV28 to TRBJ1-5, with D uncertain. This CDR3 comprises 14 residues. V was shortened by 1 base and J by 5 bases, with 9 bases between the two germline ends. Germline CDR1 MDHEN, CDR2 SYDVKM. The CDR3 bases are TGTGCCAGCAGTTTATCTCTCGGGGATCAGCCCCAGCATTTT. Translation gives CASSLSLGDQPQHF.

The V call is TRBV30, the J call TRBJ2-7, with unresolved D. Germline values: CDR1 GTSNPN, CDR2 SVGIG (reference sequence). V lost 6 bases and J 2 bases, leaving 11 bases between the germline ends. The CDR3 runs 12 residues. CDR3 nucleotide sequence: TGTGCCTGCAAGGGCAGTGCCTACGAGCAGTACTTC. Encoded protein: CACKGSAYEQYF.

The chain recombines TRBV9 with TRBJ1-5; a possible D gene is TRBD1 (6 bases). V was shortened by 4 bases and J by 7 bases, with 18 bases between the two germline ends. The CDR3 is 15 residues long. The germline V gene has CDR1 SGDLS and CDR2 YYNGEE. CDR3 bases: TGTGCCAGCAGCCCGGGGGCTCACGAAGACCAGCCCCAGCATTTT. It yields the protein CASSPGAHEDQPQHF.

The J gene is TRBJ2-7, the V gene TRBV4-2; perhaps D is TRBD1 or TRBD2 (5 bases each). Between the trimmed V and J ends, which lost 1 base and 6 bases, there was a span of 10 bases. The germline gives CDR1 LGHNA, CDR2 YNFKEQ. The CDR3 has 13 amino acids. CDR3 region: CASSQVGATEQYF. The CDR3 nucleotides read TGTGCCAGCAGCCAAGTCGGGGCCACCGAGCAGTACTTC.

This clone has a single count. The chain employs TRBV6-5 and TRBJ2-4; D gene unclear. The V gene's germline CDR1 is MNHEY and CDR2 SVGAGI. The CDR3 is 11 residues long. V dropped 6 bases and J dropped 5 bases, with 5 bases sitting between them. CDR3 nucleotides: TGTGCCAGCAGCCTCCAAAACATTCAGTACTTC. Translating it yields CASSLQNIQYF.

This sequence joins TRBV6-5 and TRBJ1-3, with D maybe TRBD1 (5 bases). Germline CDR1 MNHEY, CDR2 SVGAGI. The CDR3 is made up of 15 amino acids. V was pared by 4 bases and J by 0 bases, with 10 bases between. The CDR3 DNA reads TGTGCCAGCAGTTCCGGGGGGGACTCTGGAAACACCATATATTTT. Protein: CASSSGGDSGNTIYF.

The gene calls are TRBV25-1 and TRBJ2-7, with no clear D. The CDR3 runs to 11 residues. Germline CDR1 reads MGHDK; CDR2 reads SYGVNS. Trimming pared 6 bases from V and 0 bases from J, leaving 3 bases between. The CDR3 DNA is TGTGCCAGCAGGAGCTCCTACGAGCAGTACTTC. Residues: CASRSSYEQYF.

This clone occurred once. The chain has TRBV5-1 and TRBJ2-1; a weak D match, TRBD2 (7 bases). V lost 4 bases and J lost 1, with 18 bases in between. The CDR3 is 17 amino acids. Germline CDR1 reads SGHRS; CDR2 reads YFSETQ. CDR3 DNA: TGCGCCAGCAGCGGGGGGGCGGGCCAGGAATCCTACAATGAGCAGTTCTTC. Its protein product is CASSGGAGQESYNEQFF.

CDR3 nucleotides: TGTGCCTCTTCTGACAGACATCATGGCTACACCTTC. Translated: CASSDRHHGYTF. This sequence joins TRBV30 and TRBJ1-2, with D perhaps TRBD1 (5 bases). The CDR3 is 12 amino acids. The V end lost 7 bases, the J end lost 6 bases, and 15 bases lay between the germline ends. Germline-derived CDR1 and CDR2 are GTSNPN and SVGIG (reference sequence).

The chain couples TRBV30 to TRBJ2-1; 9 bases agree with TRBD2. This CDR3 is 14 amino acids long. Trimming removed 0 bases from V and 7 bases from J; junction bases left unmatched: 4. Germline values: CDR1 GTSNPN, CDR2 SVGIG (reference sequence). The CDR3 sequence is CAWSVVAGANEQFF. The DNA of the CDR3 is TGTGCCTGGAGTGTAGTAGCGGGAGCTAATGAGCAGTTCTTC.

The rearrangement joins TRBV5-1 to TRBJ2-7; D is perhaps TRBD1 or TRBD2 (5 bases each). The germline gives CDR1 SGHRS, CDR2 YFSETQ. This CDR3 has 15 residues. The V end lost 4 bases, the J end lost 2 bases, and 16 bases lay between the germline ends. The CDR3, as DNA: TGCGCCAGCAGCCCCCGGGACCCGCAAGCCTACGAGCAGTACTTC. Its translation: CASSPRDPQAYEQYF.